This T cell receptor (beta chain) was sequenced in a study of PD-L1 blockade in urothelial cancer. Study details: Dosed intravenously at 1,200 mg every 3 weeks, atezolizumab was initiated by patients around 2014. Blood was evaluated 3 weeks (second dose) and 6 weeks after therapy began. Chemotherapy regimens numbering 0 to 3 had been given to patients. A median blood sample held approximately 150,000 T cells and tens of thousands of unique TCRs.

Method: immunoSEQ multiplex PCR; TCRdb's copy keeps in-frame clones and lacks some. The table includes about 70,000 clones, roughly 90% detected once. Specified time point: pretreatment peripheral blood. Sequenced material: PBMCs, taken around atezolizumab (anti-PD-L1) treatment. This sequence was found in a man between 65 and 85 years old with urothelial cancer.

DNA for the CDR3: TGTGCCAGCAGCCAAGGGGACAGTTACAATGAGCAGTTCTTC. Its translation: CASSQGDSYNEQFF. The rearrangement joins TRBV14 to TRBJ2-1; 7 bases map to TRBD1. Germline loops: CDR1 SGHDN, CDR2 FVKESK. The CDR3 has 14 residues. V lost 1 base, J lost 4 bases, and 1 base stayed unmatched.